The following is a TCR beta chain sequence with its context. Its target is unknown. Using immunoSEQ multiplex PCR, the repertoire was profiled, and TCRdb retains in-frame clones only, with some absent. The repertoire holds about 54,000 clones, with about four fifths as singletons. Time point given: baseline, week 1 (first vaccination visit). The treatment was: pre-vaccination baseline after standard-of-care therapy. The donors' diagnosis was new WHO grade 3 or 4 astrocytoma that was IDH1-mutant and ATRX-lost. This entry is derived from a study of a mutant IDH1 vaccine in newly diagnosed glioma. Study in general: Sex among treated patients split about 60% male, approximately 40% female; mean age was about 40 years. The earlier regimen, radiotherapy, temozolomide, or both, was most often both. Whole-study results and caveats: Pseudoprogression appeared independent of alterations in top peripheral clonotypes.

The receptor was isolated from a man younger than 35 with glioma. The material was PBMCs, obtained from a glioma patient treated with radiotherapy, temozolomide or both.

The CDR3 protein is CASSLAMKGSPSYEQYF. CDR3 in DNA: TGTGCCAGCAGCCTTGCCATGAAGGGGTCCCCCTCCTACGAGCAGTACTTC. The chain uses TRBV7-6 and TRBJ2-7; TRBD1 is a possible D gene (5 bases). Germline V gives CDR1 SGHVS, CDR2 FNYEAQ. This CDR3 is 17 amino acids long. Trimming removed 5 bases at V and 0 bases at J, with 20 bases between.